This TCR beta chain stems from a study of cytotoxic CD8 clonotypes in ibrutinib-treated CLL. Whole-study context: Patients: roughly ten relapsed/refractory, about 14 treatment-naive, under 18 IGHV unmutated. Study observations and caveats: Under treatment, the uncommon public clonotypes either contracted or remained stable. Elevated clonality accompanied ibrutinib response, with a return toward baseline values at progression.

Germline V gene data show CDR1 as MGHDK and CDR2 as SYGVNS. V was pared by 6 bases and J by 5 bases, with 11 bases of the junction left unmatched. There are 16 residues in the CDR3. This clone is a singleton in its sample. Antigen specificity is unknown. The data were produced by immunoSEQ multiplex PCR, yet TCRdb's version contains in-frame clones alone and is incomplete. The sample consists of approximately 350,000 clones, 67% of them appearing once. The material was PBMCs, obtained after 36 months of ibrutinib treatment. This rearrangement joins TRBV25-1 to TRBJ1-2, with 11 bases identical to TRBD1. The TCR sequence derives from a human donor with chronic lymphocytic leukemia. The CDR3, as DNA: TGTGCCAGCAGCCCAACCGGACAGGGGGCTCATTATGGCTACACCTTC. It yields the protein CASSPTGQGAHYGYTF.